This entry describes one T cell receptor beta chain. Cohorts were based on clinical histories the participants reported. Method: immunoSEQ multiplex PCR; TCRdb's copy keeps in-frame clones and lacks some. Of under 200,000 clones listed, over 80% are singletons. Germline assignment: CDR1 MDHEN and CDR2 SYDVKM. This CDR3 has 14 residues. J lost 4 bases, V lost 5 bases, and 6 bases had no gene match. These data come from a study of blood T cell repertoires in COVID-19. Sample: PBMCs or T cells enriched from blood (not recorded which). The chain combines TRBV28 with TRBJ2-7; 9 bases are a match to TRBD1. The source is a woman aged 55-69 years who had recovered from COVID-19. In DNA form, the CDR3 reads TGTGCCAGCAGTCGGACAGGGGTCCGGTACGAGCAGTACTTC. Protein: CASSRTGVRYEQYF. The variable domain in full, with the rest retrieved from reference TRBV28 and TRBJ2-7, is DVKVTQSSRYLVKRTGEKVFLECVQDMDHENMFWYRQDPGLGLRLIYFSYDVKMKEKGDIPEGYSVSREKKERFSLILESASTNQTSMYLCASSRTGVRYEQYFGPGTRLTVT.